A selection of T cell receptor beta chains follows, all from one sample in a study of blood T cell repertoires in COVID-19. TCRdb's copy holds only in-frame clones and misses some; the assay was immunoSEQ multiplex PCR. The sample includes roughly 230,000 clones, about 83% of them seen just once. Material: peripheral blood. These receptors were obtained from a human donor in a cohort sampled during active COVID-19. The CDR3 runs from the conserved cysteine through the conserved F or W. The D gene is left open where the match is weak. Clone sizes are given selectively: once, few, many, or a class where the clone is expanded.

V,J,D,size,CDR3
TRBV19,TRBJ2-2,TRBD2,NA,CASSYSGGALTGELFF
TRBV6-4,TRBJ2-1,TRBD1,few,CASSDSRQGEYNEQFF
TRBV6-2/TRBV6-3,TRBJ2-7,TRBD2,NA,CASSFTSGAYEQYF
TRBV28,TRBJ2-7,TRBD1,NA,CASISGQGHEQYF
TRBV7-2,TRBJ2-3,TRBD2,NA,CASSQAYSGRGADTQYF
TRBV30,TRBJ2-5,NA,NA,CAWGRVDGETQYF
TRBV19,TRBJ1-1,NA,once,CASSVQGSSTEAFF
TRBV2,TRBJ2-7,TRBD1,NA,CASSARRQGYEQYF
TRBV7-9,TRBJ1-1,TRBD1,NA,CASSLGGTGNYEAFF
TRBV29-1,TRBJ2-3,NA,NA,CSVEGHSTDTQYF
TRBV5-1,TRBJ1-4,NA,once,CASSVLALNEKLFF
TRBV19,TRBJ2-5,NA,NA,CASSIGQTQYF
TRBV24-1,TRBJ2-5,TRBD1,once,CATSDSGQGPETQYF
TRBV27,TRBJ1-2,TRBD1,NA,CASSIRQGVSYGYTF
TRBV12-3/TRBV12-4,TRBJ1-1,NA,NA,CASSGQMNTEAFF
TRBV18,TRBJ2-1,TRBD2,NA,CASSLQSGTKKEQFF
TRBV6-5,TRBJ2-5,TRBD2,few,CASSWTPSSGVGTQYF
TRBV5-1,TRBJ2-7,NA,NA,CASSLEPRTYEQYF
TRBV3-1/TRBV3-2,TRBJ2-7,NA,once,CASSQDRRQRSDSYEQYF
TRBV6-6,TRBJ1-5,NA,NA,CASSGGRGNQPQHF
TRBV7-9,TRBJ2-7,NA,NA,CASSSPTAGQSRHEQYF
TRBV5-5,TRBJ2-5,NA,NA,CASSLSNPRETQYF
TRBV30,TRBJ1-5,NA,NA,CAWSWGVNQPQHF
TRBV27,TRBJ2-7,NA,NA,CASSLSPGRIVSYEQYF
TRBV28,TRBJ2-2,TRBD1,NA,CASSSGTDPVNTGELFF
TRBV5-1,TRBJ2-1,NA,once,CASSVTTGRGSYNEQFF
TRBV10-3,TRBJ2-2,NA,NA,CAIRAGTLNTGELFF
TRBV7-9,TRBJ2-2,TRBD1,NA,CASLNRGYTGELFF
TRBV11-2,TRBJ1-1,NA,NA,CASSSLVQIAEAFF
TRBV19,TRBJ1-5,NA,NA,CASSPWAQVSNQPQHF